The rows below give T cell receptor beta chains drawn from one sample of a study of T-cell reconstitution after alpha-beta-depleted transplantation in children. Using its own MiXCR run on the PCR reads, TCRdb lists one record per CDR3 protein. Of roughly 400,000 distinct CDR3 sequences in the sample, just over 20% were seen once. The input for sequencing was PBMCs from the stem cell graft donor, taken from the stem cell graft. These receptors came from a human donor who donated a stem cell graft to a child with acute myeloid leukemia. The CDR3 runs from the conserved cysteine through the conserved F or W. Each record gives: D gene, J gene, V gene, clone size, CDR3 DNA, CDR3 protein. D genes are given only for firm matches. The size entry is marked missing in some rows and otherwise reads once, few, many or a size class.

d_call: -
j_call: TRBJ1-1
v_call: TRBV27
clone_size: few
cdr3_nt: TGTGCCAGCAGTTTAAGGGGGGCTGGGGTCACTGAAGCTTTCTTT
cdr3_aa: CASSLRGAGVTEAFF

d_call: TRBD2
j_call: TRBJ2-3
v_call: TRBV20-1
clone_size: many
cdr3_nt: TGCAGTGCTAGAGGCGCCAACAGCGGGAGGTCCACAGATACGCAGTATTTT
cdr3_aa: CSARGANSGRSTDTQYF

d_call: -
j_call: TRBJ1-5
v_call: TRBV12-3/TRBV12-4
clone_size: few
cdr3_nt: TGTGCCAGCAGTTTAGAGGCGAATCAGCCCCAGCATTTT
cdr3_aa: CASSLEANQPQHF

d_call: -
j_call: TRBJ2-1
v_call: TRBV2
clone_size: few
cdr3_nt: TGTGCCAGCATTGGCGCCAGCTCCTACAATGAGCAGTTCTTC
cdr3_aa: CASIGASSYNEQFF

d_call: -
j_call: TRBJ2-7
v_call: TRBV5-1
clone_size: -
cdr3_nt: TGCGCCAGCAGCTCGCGAGGACAAGCCTACGAGCAGTACTTC
cdr3_aa: CASSSRGQAYEQYF

d_call: -
j_call: TRBJ2-7
v_call: TRBV7-8
clone_size: -
cdr3_nt: TGTGCCAGCAGCTTAGCTAGCGGTTGGTCGTTCTACGAGCAGTACTTC
cdr3_aa: CASSLASGWSFYEQYF

d_call: TRBD2
j_call: TRBJ2-7
v_call: TRBV12-3/TRBV12-4
clone_size: few
cdr3_nt: TGTGCCAGCAGTTCCCCCCGGGCTAGCGGGAGCTACGAGCAGTACTTC
cdr3_aa: CASSSPRASGSYEQYF

d_call: TRBD2
j_call: TRBJ2-1
v_call: TRBV2
clone_size: -
cdr3_nt: TGTGCCAGCAGTGAATCTAGCGGCCCCTACAATGAGCAGTTCTTC
cdr3_aa: CASSESSGPYNEQFF

d_call: -
j_call: TRBJ1-3
v_call: TRBV6-5
clone_size: many
cdr3_nt: TGTGCCAGCAGTTATTGGGGGGCTGGAAACACCATATATTTT
cdr3_aa: CASSYWGAGNTIYF

d_call: -
j_call: TRBJ2-1
v_call: TRBV29-1
clone_size: many
cdr3_nt: TGCAGCGTTGGACACTACAATGAGCAGTTCTTC
cdr3_aa: CSVGHYNEQFF

d_call: -
j_call: TRBJ2-3
v_call: TRBV12-3/TRBV12-4
clone_size: few
cdr3_nt: TGTGCCAGCAGTTTCTCGGCCGCCAGCACAGATACGCAGTATTTT
cdr3_aa: CASSFSAASTDTQYF

d_call: -
j_call: TRBJ2-7
v_call: TRBV24-1
clone_size: few
cdr3_nt: TGTGCCACCAGTACAACAGGACCCCCCTACGAGCAGTACTTC
cdr3_aa: CATSTTGPPYEQYF

d_call: -
j_call: TRBJ1-1
v_call: TRBV29-1
clone_size: many
cdr3_nt: TGCAGCGCCGACAGTTACACTGAAGCTTTCTTT
cdr3_aa: CSADSYTEAFF

d_call: TRBD2
j_call: TRBJ2-1
v_call: TRBV20-1
clone_size: -
cdr3_nt: TGCAGTGCTATGGGACTAGCGGACACCTCCTACAATGAGCAGTTCTTC
cdr3_aa: CSAMGLADTSYNEQFF

d_call: -
j_call: TRBJ2-5
v_call: TRBV5-1
clone_size: few
cdr3_nt: TGCGCCAGCAGCATCGGGATTAAAGAGACCCAGTACTTC
cdr3_aa: CASSIGIKETQYF

d_call: -
j_call: TRBJ2-5
v_call: TRBV12-3/TRBV12-4
clone_size: -
cdr3_nt: TGTGCCAGCAGAACAGGGAGGGTCGAGACCCAGTACTTC
cdr3_aa: CASRTGRVETQYF

d_call: TRBD2
j_call: TRBJ2-1
v_call: TRBV7-6
clone_size: -
cdr3_nt: TGTGCCAGCAGCTTAGCGGGGATAGCGGGCCTTTACAATGAGCAGTTCTTC
cdr3_aa: CASSLAGIAGLYNEQFF

d_call: TRBD1
j_call: TRBJ2-1
v_call: TRBV20-1
clone_size: many
cdr3_nt: TGCAGTGCTTCGGACAGGGTGGATGAGCAGTTCTTC
cdr3_aa: CSASDRVDEQFF

d_call: TRBD2
j_call: TRBJ2-2
v_call: TRBV6-2/TRBV6-3
clone_size: many
cdr3_nt: TGTGCCAGCACCACAAGCGGGATGAACACCGGGGAGCTGTTTTTT
cdr3_aa: CASTTSGMNTGELFF

d_call: TRBD2
j_call: TRBJ2-1
v_call: TRBV11-2
clone_size: few
cdr3_nt: TGTGCCAGCAGCTTAGATAGGGCGGGAGGGCATTCCAATGAGCAGTTCTTC
cdr3_aa: CASSLDRAGGHSNEQFF

d_call: -
j_call: TRBJ2-3
v_call: TRBV5-1
clone_size: -
cdr3_nt: TGCGCCAGCAGCTTCTCCAGGGGCGCCAATTTAAATACGCAGTATTTT
cdr3_aa: CASSFSRGANLNTQYF

d_call: -
j_call: TRBJ2-1
v_call: TRBV25-1
clone_size: few
cdr3_nt: TGTGCCAGCAGTGAATCTATAGGGGGGCGTTTTGGGCAGTTCTTC
cdr3_aa: CASSESIGGRFGQFF

d_call: TRBD2
j_call: TRBJ2-2
v_call: TRBV6-4
clone_size: few
cdr3_nt: TGTGCCAGCAGTGAAGAACTAGCGGGAGCGGGGGAGCTGTTTTTT
cdr3_aa: CASSEELAGAGELFF

d_call: TRBD1
j_call: TRBJ1-5
v_call: TRBV12-3/TRBV12-4
clone_size: few
cdr3_nt: TGTGCCAGCAGTTCCAATCGACAGGGGGTCGATCAGCCCCAGCATTTT
cdr3_aa: CASSSNRQGVDQPQHF

d_call: TRBD2
j_call: TRBJ2-1
v_call: TRBV11-2
clone_size: few
cdr3_nt: TGTGCCAGCAACCTAATCTCGGGAGGCCACAATGAGCAGTTCTTC
cdr3_aa: CASNLISGGHNEQFF

d_call: TRBD2
j_call: TRBJ2-1
v_call: TRBV28
clone_size: -
cdr3_nt: TGTGCCAGCAGTTTCCACAAACGACTAGCGGGAGGTTTTAAGGGGGACAATGAGCAGTTCTTC
cdr3_aa: CASSFHKRLAGGFKGDNEQFF

d_call: TRBD1
j_call: TRBJ2-5
v_call: TRBV5-1
clone_size: -
cdr3_nt: TGCGCCAGCAGCATCGGGACAGGGTTGGAGACCCAGTACTTC
cdr3_aa: CASSIGTGLETQYF

d_call: TRBD1
j_call: TRBJ2-7
v_call: TRBV15
clone_size: few
cdr3_nt: TGTGCCACCAGCAGAGATCCGGGACAGACCTCCTACGAGCAGTACTTC
cdr3_aa: CATSRDPGQTSYEQYF

d_call: TRBD2
j_call: TRBJ2-7
v_call: TRBV18
clone_size: few
cdr3_nt: TGTGCCAGCTCACCCTTGCAGGGAGGGTTTTTCGAGCAGTACTTC
cdr3_aa: CASSPLQGGFFEQYF